One and the same sample provided the 19 T cell receptor beta chains below, sequenced in a study of T-cell reconstitution after alpha-beta-depleted transplantation in children. Unique molecular identifiers were used in preparing the TCRbeta library. One entry per CDR3 protein, called by TCRdb with MiXCR from the PCR reads. The table has 500,000 to 600,000 distinct CDR3 sequences, 25% to 30% seen once. Material: PBMCs, obtained before TCRalphabeta/CD19-depleted stem cell transplant. Source of these receptors: a boy in the first two years of life with Wiskott-Aldrich syndrome, due to receive a stem cell transplant.

The gene calls are TRBV9 and TRBJ1-5; D is uncertain. The V gene's germline CDR1 is SGDLS and CDR2 YYNGEE. V lost 0 bases and J 2 bases, leaving 9 bases between the germline ends. The CDR3 length is 15 residues. The DNA of the CDR3 is TGTGCCAGCAGCGTAGATTCTGGACGCAATCAGCCCCAGCATTTT. It specifies CASSVDSGRNQPQHF.

This clonotype was detected a few times. The gene calls are TRBV29-1 and TRBJ1-1, with D maybe TRBD1 (6 bases). Germline V gene lookup returns CDR1 SQVTM and CDR2 ANQGSEA. Between the trimmed V and J ends, which lost 7 bases and 3 bases, there was a span of 15 bases. CDR3 size: 13 residues. The CDR3 nucleotides are TGCAGCGCTACACAGGGCTGGGACACTGAAGCTTTCTTT. This gives the protein CSATQGWDTEAFF.

This chain connects TRBV5-1 to TRBJ2-1; TRBD1 aligns across 7 bases. CDR3 length: 15 amino acids. The germline V gene encodes CDR1 SGHRS and CDR2 YFSETQ. V was clipped by 5 bases and J by 6 bases; unmatched bases: 11. DNA of the CDR3: TGCGCCAGCAGATACCGGGACAGTGGGTCCAATGAGCAGTTCTTC. Amino acid sequence: CASRYRDSGSNEQFF.

This clonotype has only a few counts. The chain joins TRBV12-3 or TRBV12-4 to TRBJ1-5; a possible D gene is TRBD1 (5 bases). With 1 base removed from V and 6 bases from J, the gap between germline ends came to 16 bases. The CDR3 is made up of 16 amino acids. The CDR3 reads CASSLVTAGVSQPQHF. CDR3 sequence (DNA): TGTGCCAGCAGTTTAGTGACAGCCGGAGTCAGTCAGCCCCAGCATTTT.

This clonotype was detected a few times. CDR3 region: CASSPGGALNTEAFF. The CDR3 DNA reads as TGCGCCAGCAGCCCTGGCGGGGCGTTGAACACTGAAGCTTTCTTT. The rearrangement links TRBV5-1 to TRBJ1-1, with a possible D match to TRBD1 (5 bases). The germline V and J ends were trimmed by 4 bases and 0 bases, with 13 bases remaining between them. There are 15 residues in the CDR3. Germline V lookup: CDR1 SGHRS, CDR2 YFSETQ.

The chain joins TRBV20-1 to TRBJ1-6; TRBD1 might be the D (6 bases). The CDR3 runs to 13 residues. The V gene lost 1 base and the J gene lost 7 bases, with 8 bases spanning the gap. The germline V gene has CDR1 DFQATT and CDR2 SNEGSKA (reference sequence). As DNA, the CDR3 is TGCAGTGCTAGAGGACAGGAAAATTCACCCCTCCACTTT. It encodes CSARGQENSPLHF.

The chain uses TRBV5-1 and TRBJ2-2; D possibly corresponds to TRBD1 (5 bases). Germline-derived CDR1 and CDR2 are SGHRS and YFSETQ. This CDR3 region has 16 residues. Trimming pared 4 bases from V and 1 base from J, leaving 14 bases between. CDR3 DNA sequence: TGCGCCAGCAGCCCCCTAGGGGTAAAGAACACCGGGGAGCTGTTTTTT. It encodes CASSPLGVKNTGELFF.

The chain recombines TRBV6-1 with TRBJ2-1, with 13 bases matching TRBD2. Germline CDR1 and CDR2: MNHNS and SASEGT. V shed 5 bases, J shed 6 bases, and the junction held 10 bases outside the gene matches. This CDR3 spans 17 amino acids. The DNA of the CDR3 is TGTGCCAGCAGTCCCCGGCATGGACTAGCGGGAGTCAATGAGCAGTTCTTC. Amino acid sequence: CASSPRHGLAGVNEQFF.

This clonotype was recorded a few times. V is TRBV4-1 and J is TRBJ2-1; tentatively, D is TRBD2 (5 bases). The CDR3 is 16 residues long. V lost 2 bases to trimming and J lost 1 base, with 12 bases between them. CDR1 is MGHRA, CDR2 YSYEKL, per germline. The CDR3 spells CASSQLPAASYNEQFF. The CDR3 DNA reads TGCGCCAGCAGCCAATTGCCAGCGGCTTCCTACAATGAGCAGTTCTTC.

The chain links TRBV4-2 to TRBJ2-5, with 10 bases matching TRBD2. Germline V gene data show CDR1 as LGHNA and CDR2 as YNFKEQ. This CDR3 is built from 15 residues. V trimming: 3 bases; J trimming: 2 bases; junction bases outside the gene matches: 3. The CDR3 DNA sequence: TGTGCCAGCAGCCAGGGACTAGCGACACAAGAGACCCAGTACTTC. Amino acids: CASSQGLATQETQYF.

This CDR3 is CASSLGGRPTGELFF. The CDR3 DNA follows: TGTGCCAGCAGCTTAGGGGGACGTCCCACCGGGGAGCTGTTTTTT. The rearrangement links TRBV7-3 to TRBJ2-2; D may correspond to TRBD1 or TRBD2 (5 bases each). Trimming cost V 2 bases and J 4 bases, with 11 bases left between them. The CDR3 covers 15 residues. Germline V gives CDR1 SGHTA, CDR2 FQGTGA.

This clonotype was seen a few times. J is TRBJ2-7 and V is TRBV15, with D tentatively TRBD1 or TRBD2 (5 bases each). V gave up 6 bases and J gave up 2 bases, with 14 bases separating them. The germline gives CDR1 LNHNV, CDR2 YYDKDF (reference sequence). The CDR3 covers 14 residues. Here the CDR3 DNA reads TGTGCCACCAGTAGACGGGACGCAGCCTACGAGCAGTACTTC. This gives the protein CATSRRDAAYEQYF.

The chain carries TRBV27 and TRBJ1-1; D perhaps matches TRBD1 (5 bases). Between the trimmed V and J ends, which lost 7 bases and 1 base, there was a span of 10 bases. Germline CDR1 reads MNHEY; CDR2 reads SMNVEV (reference sequence). The CDR3 has 13 residues. The DNA for the CDR3 is TGTGCCAGCATCCCAGGGTCGAACACTGAAGCTTTCTTT. Protein product: CASIPGSNTEAFF.

This clonotype has just a few counts. The rearrangement uses TRBV5-1 and TRBJ2-1, with TRBD2 as a possible D gene (6 bases). Deletions cut 4 bases from V and 8 bases from J, with 13 bases between. The germline gives CDR1 SGHRS, CDR2 YFSETQ. The CDR3 sequence is 13 residues long. CDR3 protein: CASSAGRGHEQFF. Here the CDR3 DNA reads TGCGCCAGCAGCGCGGGGAGAGGCCATGAGCAGTTCTTC.

The chain links TRBV14 to TRBJ2-1, with D perhaps TRBD2 (6 bases). The CDR3 sequence is 14 residues long. Germline V gives CDR1 SGHDN, CDR2 FVKESK. Trimming pared 3 bases from V and 4 bases from J, leaving 10 bases between. CDR3 amino acids: CASSHGSAYNEQFF. The CDR3 bases are TGTGCCAGCAGCCACGGGAGTGCGTACAATGAGCAGTTCTTC.

The chain joins TRBV27 to TRBJ2-5; D perhaps matches TRBD1 (6 bases). This CDR3 comprises 14 residues. V was shortened by 4 bases and J by 4 bases, with 13 bases between the two germline ends. Per germline, CDR1 MNHEY and CDR2 SMNVEV (reference sequence). The CDR3 is CASSWGVGGETQYF. The CDR3 nucleotides read TGTGCCAGCAGTTGGGGCGTAGGGGGAGAGACCCAGTACTTC.

Written as DNA, the CDR3 is TGCGCCAGCAGCCTGGACAGGTGGATGGGTAATGAAAAACTGTTTTTT. It yields the protein CASSLDRWMGNEKLFF. This chain links TRBV5-1 with TRBJ1-4; 7 nucleotides match TRBD1. The CDR3 runs to 16 residues. Germline V gene lookup returns CDR1 SGHRS and CDR2 YFSETQ. With 4 bases clipped from V and 4 bases from J, the junction kept 10 bases outside the gene matches.

The chain has TRBV27 and TRBJ2-2; 9 nucleotides match TRBD1. V lost 2 bases to trimming and J lost 6 bases; unmatched junction nucleotides: 13. The germline V gene has CDR1 MNHEY and CDR2 SMNVEV (reference sequence). This CDR3 has 18 residues. The DNA of the CDR3 is TGTGCCAGCAGTTTAGGTCGTCCTGGACAGGGGCAATCCGGGGAGCTGTTTTTT. Translating gives CASSLGRPGQGQSGELFF.

This clonotype was seen a handful of times. The CDR3 here is CASSPLPGLNQPQHF. CDR3 nucleotide sequence: TGTGCCAGCAGCCCCCTTCCAGGGCTCAATCAGCCCCAGCATTTT. The V and J genes are TRBV28 and TRBJ1-5, with D perhaps matching TRBD1 (5 bases). V was clipped by 6 bases and J by 3 bases, with 15 bases between them. From germline, CDR1 is MDHEN and CDR2 SYDVKM. The CDR3 loop spans 15 amino acids.